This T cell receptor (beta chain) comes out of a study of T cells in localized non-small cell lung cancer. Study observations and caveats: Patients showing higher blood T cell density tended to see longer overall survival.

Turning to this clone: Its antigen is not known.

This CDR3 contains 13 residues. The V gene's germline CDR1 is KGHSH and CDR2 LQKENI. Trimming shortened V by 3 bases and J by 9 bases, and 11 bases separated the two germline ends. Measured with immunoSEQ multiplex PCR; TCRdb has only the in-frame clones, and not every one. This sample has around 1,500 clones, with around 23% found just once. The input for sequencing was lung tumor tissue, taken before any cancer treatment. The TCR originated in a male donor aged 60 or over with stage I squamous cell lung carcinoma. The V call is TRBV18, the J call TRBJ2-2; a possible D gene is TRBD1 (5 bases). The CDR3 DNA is TGTGCCAGCTCACCCAGGGCCCCCCGGGAGCTGTTTTTT. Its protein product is CASSPRAPRELFF.